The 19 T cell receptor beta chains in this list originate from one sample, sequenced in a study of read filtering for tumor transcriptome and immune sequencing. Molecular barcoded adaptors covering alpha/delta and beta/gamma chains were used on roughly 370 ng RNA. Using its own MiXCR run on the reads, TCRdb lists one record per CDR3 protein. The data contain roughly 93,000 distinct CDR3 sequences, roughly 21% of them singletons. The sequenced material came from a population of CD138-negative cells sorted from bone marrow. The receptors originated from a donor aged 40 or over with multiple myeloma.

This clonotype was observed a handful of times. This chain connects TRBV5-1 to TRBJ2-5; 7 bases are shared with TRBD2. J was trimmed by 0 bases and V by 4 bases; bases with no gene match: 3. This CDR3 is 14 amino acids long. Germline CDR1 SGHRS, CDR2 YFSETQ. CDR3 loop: CASSVRGDQETQYF. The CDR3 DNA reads TGCGCCAGCAGCGTACGGGGGGACCAAGAGACCCAGTACTTC.

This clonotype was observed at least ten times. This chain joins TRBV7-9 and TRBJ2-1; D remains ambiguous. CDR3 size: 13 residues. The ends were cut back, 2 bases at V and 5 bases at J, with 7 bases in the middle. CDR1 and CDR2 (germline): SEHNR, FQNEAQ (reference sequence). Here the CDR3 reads CASSLSRDNEQFF. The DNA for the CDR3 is TGTGCCAGCAGCTTAAGCAGAGACAATGAGCAGTTCTTC.

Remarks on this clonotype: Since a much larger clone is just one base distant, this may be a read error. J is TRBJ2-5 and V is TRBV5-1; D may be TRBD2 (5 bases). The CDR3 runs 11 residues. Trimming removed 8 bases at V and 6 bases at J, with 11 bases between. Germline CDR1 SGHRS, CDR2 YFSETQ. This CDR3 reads CASELEKTQYF. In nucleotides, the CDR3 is TGCGCCAGTGAACTAGAAAAGACCCAGTACTTC.

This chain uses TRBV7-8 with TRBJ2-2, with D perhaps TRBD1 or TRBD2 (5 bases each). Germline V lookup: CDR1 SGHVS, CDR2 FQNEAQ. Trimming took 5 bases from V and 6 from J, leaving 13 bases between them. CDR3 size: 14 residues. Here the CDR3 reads CASSRGGEAGELFF. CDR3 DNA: TGTGCCAGCAGCCGGGGCGGCGAAGCCGGGGAGCTGTTTTTT.

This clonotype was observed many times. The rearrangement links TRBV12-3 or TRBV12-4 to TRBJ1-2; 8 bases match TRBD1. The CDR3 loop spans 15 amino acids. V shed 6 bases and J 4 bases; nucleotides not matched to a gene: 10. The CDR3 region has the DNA TGTGCCAGCAGGCCCACAGGGGGGGACGGCTATGGCTACACCTTC. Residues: CASRPTGGDGYGYTF.

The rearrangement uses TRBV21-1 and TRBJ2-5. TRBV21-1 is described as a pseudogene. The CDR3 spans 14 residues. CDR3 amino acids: CASSKVSGKETQYF. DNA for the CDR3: TGTGCCAGCAGCAAAGTGTCTGGGAAAGAGACCCAGTACTTC.

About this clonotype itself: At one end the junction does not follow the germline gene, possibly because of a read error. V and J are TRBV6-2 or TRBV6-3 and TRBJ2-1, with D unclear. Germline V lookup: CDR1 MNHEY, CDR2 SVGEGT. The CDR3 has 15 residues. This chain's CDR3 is CASSYLRPAGHELFF. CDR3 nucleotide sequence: TGTGCCAGCAGTTACCTCCGGCCCGCAGGCCATGAGCTGTTCTTC.

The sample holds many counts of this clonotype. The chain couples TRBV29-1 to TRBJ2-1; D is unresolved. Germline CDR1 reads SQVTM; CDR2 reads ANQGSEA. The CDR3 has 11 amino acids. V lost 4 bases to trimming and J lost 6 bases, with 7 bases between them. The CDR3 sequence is CSVARVNEQFF. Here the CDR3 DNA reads TGCAGCGTTGCCCGGGTCAATGAGCAGTTCTTC.

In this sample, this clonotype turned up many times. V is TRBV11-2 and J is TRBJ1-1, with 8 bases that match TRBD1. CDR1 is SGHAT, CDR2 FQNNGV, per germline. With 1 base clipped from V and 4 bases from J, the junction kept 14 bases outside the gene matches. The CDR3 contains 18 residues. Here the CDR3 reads CASSLGDRKTRRGTEAFF. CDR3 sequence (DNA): TGTGCCAGCAGCTTAGGGGACAGGAAAACTCGGCGGGGCACTGAAGCTTTCTTT.

CDR3 in amino acids: CASTRQSGNYINQPQHF. Here the CDR3 DNA reads TGTGCCAGCACGAGACAGTCCGGGAACTATATCAATCAGCCCCAGCATTTT. The J gene is TRBJ1-5, the V gene TRBV14; D may be TRBD1 (5 bases). The CDR3 has 17 amino acids. Germline V gene lookup returns CDR1 SGHDN and CDR2 FVKESK. V shed 7 bases and J shed 3 bases, with 22 bases lying between them.

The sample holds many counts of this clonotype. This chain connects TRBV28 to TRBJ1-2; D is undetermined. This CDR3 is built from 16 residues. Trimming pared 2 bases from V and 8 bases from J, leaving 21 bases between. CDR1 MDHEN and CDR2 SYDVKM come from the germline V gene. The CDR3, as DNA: TGTGCCAGCAGTTTACCCCCCTACGGGAAGGATATCGGCTACACCTTC. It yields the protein CASSLPPYGKDIGYTF.

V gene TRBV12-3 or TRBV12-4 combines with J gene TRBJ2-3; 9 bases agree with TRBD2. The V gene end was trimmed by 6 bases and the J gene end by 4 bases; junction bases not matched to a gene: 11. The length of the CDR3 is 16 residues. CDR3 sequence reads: CASRLRRGGPPDTQYF. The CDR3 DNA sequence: TGTGCCAGCAGGCTACGGCGGGGGGGCCCCCCAGATACGCAGTATTTT.

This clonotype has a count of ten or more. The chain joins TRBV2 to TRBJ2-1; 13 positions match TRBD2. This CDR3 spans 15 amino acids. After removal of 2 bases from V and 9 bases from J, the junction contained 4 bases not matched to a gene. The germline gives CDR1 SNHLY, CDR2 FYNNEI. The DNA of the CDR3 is TGTGCCAGCAGTGAAACTAGCGGGGGGGAGGTTGAGCAGTTCTTC. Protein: CASSETSGGEVEQFF.

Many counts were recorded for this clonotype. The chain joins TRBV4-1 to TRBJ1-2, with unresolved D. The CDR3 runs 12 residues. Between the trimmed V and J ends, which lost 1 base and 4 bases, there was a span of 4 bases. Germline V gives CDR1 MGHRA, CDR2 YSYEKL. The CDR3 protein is CASSQGIYGYTF. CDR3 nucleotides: TGCGCCAGCAGCCAAGGAATCTATGGCTACACCTTC.

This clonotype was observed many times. The CDR3 coding sequence is TGTGCCGCGGGCCTCACGGGCTACGAGCAGTACTTC. This gives the protein CAAGLTGYEQYF. The chain recombines TRBV28 with TRBJ2-7; perhaps TRBD2 as D (5 bases). The CDR3 runs 12 residues. V was cut by 11 bases and J by 3 bases, with 14 bases left in between. Germline lookup yields CDR1 MDHEN and CDR2 SYDVKM.

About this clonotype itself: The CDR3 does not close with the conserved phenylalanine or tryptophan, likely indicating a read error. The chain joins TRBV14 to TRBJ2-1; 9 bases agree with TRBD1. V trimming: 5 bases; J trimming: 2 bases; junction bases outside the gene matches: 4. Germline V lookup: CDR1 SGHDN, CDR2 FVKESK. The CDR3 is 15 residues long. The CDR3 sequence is CASSIRQGAYNEQFL. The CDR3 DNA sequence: TGTGCCAGCAGCATTCGACAGGGGGCCTACAATGAGCAGTTCCTC.

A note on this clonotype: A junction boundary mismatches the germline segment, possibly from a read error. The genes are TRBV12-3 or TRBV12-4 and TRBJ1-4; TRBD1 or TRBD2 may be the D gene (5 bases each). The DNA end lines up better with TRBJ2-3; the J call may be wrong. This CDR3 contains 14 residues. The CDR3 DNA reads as TGTACCAGCAGTCAAGACAGCTCGAGCGGCGCGCAGTATTTT. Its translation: CTSSQDSSSGAQYF.

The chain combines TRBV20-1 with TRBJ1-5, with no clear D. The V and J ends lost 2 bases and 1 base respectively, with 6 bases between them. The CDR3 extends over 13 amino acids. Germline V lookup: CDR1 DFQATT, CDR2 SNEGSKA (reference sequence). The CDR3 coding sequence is TGCAGTGCTAGATCGGACAGCAATCAGCCCCAGCATTTT. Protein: CSARSDSNQPQHF.

CDR3 nucleotide sequence: TGTGCCTGGAACGTTGGGACAGCGAACACTGAAGCTTTCTTT. It translates to CAWNVGTANTEAFF. This chain connects TRBV30 to TRBJ1-1, with 7 positions matching TRBD1. Germline values: CDR1 GTSNPN, CDR2 SVGIG (reference sequence). The V segment lost 4 bases and the J segment 1 base; nucleotides outside the gene matches: 6. CDR3 length: 14 amino acids.